This TCR beta chain emerged from a study of spatial heterogeneity in lung cancer. Study-wide results and limits: It was found that expanded intratumoral alpha and beta TCR counts tracked tumor mutation counts.

V lost 5 bases and J lost 5, with 16 bases in between. The CDR3 runs to 14 residues. The germline V gene encodes CDR1 SGHTA and CDR2 FQGNSA. As for time point: sample taken at primary tumor resection. As to this clonotype: What it binds is not known.

Every TCR cDNA molecule bore a unique molecular identifier. TCRdb re-analysed the 5' RACE reads in MiXCR, keeping a single row per CDR3 protein. The sample holds about 22,000 distinct CDR3 sequences, approximately 10% seen once. The gene calls are TRBV7-2 and TRBJ2-7; a weak D match, TRBD1 (5 bases). Specimen: lung tumor tissue, collected at surgery. This receptor was identified in a male donor with early-stage non-small cell lung cancer. The CDR3 spells CASSGSRPGHEQYF. The CDR3 bases are TGTGCCAGCAGCGGAAGCCGGCCAGGGCACGAGCAGTACTTC.